One sample yielded the 27 T cell receptor beta chains listed below, sequenced in a study of blood T cells in healthy people across ages. The second PCR ran about 6 to 11 cycles with a sample-barcoded 5' primer and J-beta primers. TCRdb reanalysed the 5' RACE reads using MiXCR and keeps one entry per CDR3 protein. Among about 640,000 distinct CDR3 sequences listed, approximately 30% were seen once. The specimen was blood. These receptors were taken from a woman older than 75 in good health.

This clonotype was recorded a few times. An end of the junction differs from the germline gene, which may be a read error. The chain has TRBV18 and TRBJ1-5; D remains unclear. Germline loops: CDR1 KGHSH, CDR2 LQKENI. The CDR3 consists of 18 residues. The CDR3 here is CASSPPVSRRRLNRPQHF. DNA for the CDR3: TGTGCCAGCTCACCACCGGTGAGTCGGCGGCGTTTGAATCGGCCCCAGCATTTT.

This clonotype was counted ten times or more. The CDR3 DNA follows: TGTGCCAGCAGTATGGACAGTTTATCCTCCTACGAGCAGTACTTC. It is translated as CASSMDSLSSYEQYF. The V call is TRBV2, the J call TRBJ2-7, with D perhaps TRBD1 (6 bases). The CDR3 sequence is 15 residues long. The germline V and J ends were trimmed by 5 bases and 0 bases, with 14 bases remaining between them. The V gene's germline CDR1 is SNHLY and CDR2 FYNNEI.

This clonotype was picked up many times. This sequence joins TRBV12-3 or TRBV12-4 and TRBJ1-2; TRBD1 aligns across 10 bases. The CDR3 consists of 12 residues. Trimming removed 6 bases from V and 7 bases from J; junction bases left unmatched: 2. The CDR3 region is CASRTGGFGYTF. The DNA for the CDR3 is TGTGCCAGCAGGACAGGGGGCTTTGGCTACACCTTC.

This clonotype was observed a few times. The J gene is TRBJ1-6, the V gene TRBV4-1; TRBD1 matches at 7 bases. V was pared by 1 base and J by 10 bases, with 7 bases of the junction left unmatched. The germline gives CDR1 MGHRA, CDR2 YSYEKL. The CDR3 is 15 amino acids. The CDR3 loop reads CASSQGYRGGSPLHF. CDR3 nucleotides: TGCGCCAGCAGCCAAGGGTACAGGGGAGGCTCACCCCTCCACTTT.

The sample holds many counts of this clonotype. This chain uses TRBV6-1 with TRBJ2-6, with D tentatively TRBD1 or TRBD2 (6 bases each). V dropped 7 bases and J dropped 5 bases, with 24 bases sitting between them. Germline-derived CDR1 and CDR2 are MNHNS and SASEGT. This CDR3 has 18 residues. The CDR3 here is CASNNARGESGRANVLTF. The CDR3 region has the DNA TGTGCCAGCAATAACGCAAGGGGGGAATCTGGAAGGGCCAACGTCCTGACTTTC.

Worth noting for this clonotype: This could be a read error, since a much larger clone is one nucleotide away. The chain employs TRBV7-8 and TRBJ1-5; D might be TRBD1 (6 bases). The CDR3 contains 17 residues. Germline CDR1 reads SGHVS; CDR2 reads FQNEAQ. Written as DNA, the CDR3 is TGTGCCAGCAGCTCGCAGAGGTCAGGGGCTAGCAATCAGCCCCACCATTTT. This sequence encodes CASSSQRSGASNQPHHF.

This clonotype showed up many times. This chain connects TRBV12-5 to TRBJ2-7; 8 bases are shared with TRBD1. Germline V lookup: CDR1 LGHNT, CDR2 FRNRAP. V was clipped by 5 bases and J by 7 bases; unmatched bases: 13. The CDR3 has 15 amino acids. CDR3 bases: TGTGCTAGTGGTCCCCGGGGGACAGGCTCGGGGGAGCAGTACTTC. It translates to CASGPRGTGSGEQYF.

This clonotype was picked up many times. The chain joins TRBV6-2 or TRBV6-3 to TRBJ2-4; the D gene is possibly TRBD2 (7 bases). V was shortened by 7 bases and J by 5 bases, with 15 bases between the two germline ends. Germline V gene data show CDR1 as MNHEY and CDR2 as SVGEGT. This CDR3 comprises 14 residues. The CDR3 nucleotides read TGTGCCAGCATCAAGGGGGGGCTCGAAAACATTCAGTACTTC. This encodes CASIKGGLENIQYF.

The sample holds many counts of this clonotype. The chain employs TRBV7-8 and TRBJ2-3, with a weak D call TRBD2 (6 bases). The CDR3 consists of 15 residues. Germline V CDR1 and CDR2: SGHVS, FQNEAQ. Trimming took off 5 bases at V and 1 base at J, with 13 bases between the two ends. DNA for the CDR3: TGTGCCAGCAGCAGGTTCGAGCGGGGCACAGATACGCAGTATTTT. Encoded protein: CASSRFERGTDTQYF.

This clonotype occurred many times. The V call is TRBV9, the J call TRBJ2-5, with D possibly being TRBD2 (5 bases). V lost 0 bases and J lost 4, with 10 bases in between. The CDR3 sequence is 14 residues long. Looked up from germline, CDR1 is SGDLS and CDR2 is YYNGEE. As DNA, the CDR3 is TGTGCCAGCAGCGTAGGTACTAGAGGAGAGACCCAGTACTTC. Translated: CASSVGTRGETQYF.

This clonotype appeared a few times. A much larger clone lies a single base off, so this may be a read error. The chain carries TRBV9 and TRBJ2-7, with D possibly called TRBD1 or TRBD2 (5 bases each). CDR1 and CDR2 from the germline V gene are SGDLS and YYNGEE. This CDR3 is built from 16 residues. The germline V and J ends were trimmed by 3 bases and 7 bases, with 23 bases remaining between them. In DNA form, the CDR3 reads TGTGCCAGCAGCGAGGGCCCCCGGGGAAAGGACAATGAGCAGTACTTC. Translation: CASSEGPRGKDNEQYF.

Regarding this clonotype: This may be a read error: a much more frequent sequence differs by one nucleotide. This rearrangement joins TRBV6-5 to TRBJ2-7, with 11 bases matching TRBD1. The V segment lost 8 bases and the J segment 5 bases; nucleotides outside the gene matches: 8. The CDR3 loop spans 14 amino acids. The germline V gene encodes CDR1 MNHEY and CDR2 SVGAGI. CDR3 in DNA: TGTGCCAGCGGGGACCGGGACAGGGGGGACGAGCAGTACTTC. Encoded protein: CASGDRDRGDEQYF.

About this clonotype: At one boundary the junction diverges from the germline segment, which might be a read error. The chain carries TRBV4-3 and TRBJ1-2; no definite D call. This CDR3 has 14 residues. In germline, CDR1 is LGHNA, CDR2 YSLEER. This chain's CDR3 is CASNQADGFYGYTF. CDR3 in DNA: TGCGCCAGCAACCAAGCTGACGGATTCTATGGTTACACCTTC.

In this sample, this clonotype turned up many times. The CDR3 region has the DNA TGTGCCAGCAGCTTTCAGGGGGGCCAAGCTCACGAGCAGTACTTC. This translates into CASSFQGGQAHEQYF. The V and J genes are TRBV7-9 and TRBJ2-7; possible D gene TRBD1, 7 bases. The germline gives CDR1 SEHNR, CDR2 FQNEAQ (reference sequence). This CDR3 is 15 amino acids long. Trimming removed 3 bases from V and 5 bases from J, with 17 bases in between.

Only a few counts were recorded for this clonotype. A much larger clone differs by one base, so this may be a read error. The chain uses TRBV4-2 and TRBJ2-5; 10 nucleotides agree with TRBD2. The CDR3 is made up of 16 amino acids. The germline CDR1 and CDR2 sequences are LGHNA and YNFKEQ. The V and J ends lost 1 base and 11 bases, in that order; junction bases with no gene match: 13. CDR3: CASSQAAGGLGNEQYF. The CDR3 DNA reads as TGTGCCAGCAGCCAAGCAGCGGGGGGGCTTGGGAATGAGCAGTACTTC.

Concerning this clonotype: A much larger clone lies a single base off, so this may be a read error. This CDR3 fails to terminate in the conserved phenylalanine or tryptophan, so it likely reflects a read error. The CDR3 DNA reads TGCAGTGCGGAATCTGGGACAGGGAATTCTGAAAAACTGTTTGTT. Residues: CSAESGTGNSEKLFV. The chain links TRBV20-1 to TRBJ1-4, with TRBD1 identical over 9 bases. The CDR3 totals 15 residues. From germline, CDR1 is DFQATT and CDR2 SNEGSKA (reference sequence). V was pared by 6 bases and J by 7 bases, with 12 bases of the junction left unmatched.

This clonotype has just a few counts. The chain is built from TRBV11-2 and TRBJ2-1; 12 positions agree with TRBD2. The ends lost 8 bases at V and 7 bases at J; junction bases unmatched: 6. This CDR3 is built from 14 residues. Looked up from germline, CDR1 is SGHAT and CDR2 is FQNNGV. DNA of the CDR3: TGTGCCAGCGGGCTAGCGGGGGGGGTAAATGAGCAGTTCTTC. Amino acid sequence: CASGLAGGVNEQFF.

The chain links TRBV21-1 to TRBJ1-5. TRBV21-1 is described as a pseudogene. The CDR3 is made up of 9 amino acids. CDR3 residues: CAGNQPQHF. CDR3 bases: TGTGCCGGCAATCAGCCCCAGCATTTT.

This clonotype was detected many times. This chain joins TRBV20-1 and TRBJ1-1, with 9 bases that match TRBD1. V gave up 2 bases and J gave up 3 bases; unmatched junction bases: 19. CDR1 is DFQATT, CDR2 SNEGSKA, per germline (reference sequence). The CDR3 spans 19 residues. The CDR3 nucleotides read TGCAGTGCTAGATCCCCGGGACAGGGCCTTGCGCAGCTGGACACTGAAGCTTTCTTT. Translated: CSARSPGQGLAQLDTEAFF.

This clonotype was recorded many times. An end of the junction differs from the germline gene, which may be a read error. The chain joins TRBV5-1 to TRBJ2-3; D ambiguous. The CDR3 covers 11 residues. The germline CDR1 and CDR2 sequences are SGHRS and YFSETQ. CDR3 sequence reads: CASSLVDTQYF. The CDR3 DNA is TGTGCCAGCAGCTTGGTAGATACGCAGTATTTT.

This clonotype was seen ten or more times. The chain is built from TRBV6-1 and TRBJ2-2, with D perhaps TRBD1 (5 bases). Germline V lookup: CDR1 MNHNS, CDR2 SASEGT. V gave up 6 bases and J gave up 0 bases, with 14 bases separating them. The CDR3 loop spans 16 amino acids. In DNA form, the CDR3 reads TGTGCCAGCAGCCCCGGACATTTTGCGAACACCGGGGAGCTGTTTTTT. Translation: CASSPGHFANTGELFF.

This clonotype was detected many times. The rearrangement joins TRBV24-1 to TRBJ2-3; 8 nucleotides agree with TRBD2. CDR1 KGHDR and CDR2 SFDVKD come from the germline V gene. The CDR3 totals 16 residues. V was pared by 3 bases and J by 4 bases, with 8 bases of the junction left unmatched. In DNA form, the CDR3 reads TGTGCCACCAGTGATCCTACAGGCGGGGGGCCAGATACGCAGTATTTT. Its protein product is CATSDPTGGGPDTQYF.

This clonotype was observed many times. This may arise from a read error, as a much more abundant clone is one base away. The rearrangement links TRBV3-1 to TRBJ2-6, with D tentatively TRBD1 (5 bases). Germline V gene data show CDR1 as LGHDT and CDR2 as YNNKEL (reference sequence). The CDR3 contains 16 residues. The DNA for the CDR3 is TGTGCCAGCAGCCCCTCGGCGAGTACTGGGGCCAACGTCCGGACTTTC. As protein: CASSPSASTGANVRTF.

With regard to this clonotype: A much larger clone lies a single base off, so this may be a read error. The rearrangement links TRBV20-1 to TRBJ2-5, with TRBD1 as a possible D gene (5 bases). The V end lost 5 bases, the J end lost 0 bases, and 16 bases lay between the germline ends. Looked up from germline, CDR1 is DFQATT and CDR2 is SNEGSKA (reference sequence). The CDR3 length is 15 residues. The CDR3 DNA is TGCAGTGCTGGTTCGAACGGCAGGGACCAAGAGACCCAGTACTTC. Translated: CSAGSNGRDQETQYF.

V usage is TRBV9 and J usage is TRBJ2-1; 14 bases are shared with TRBD2. Germline assignment: CDR1 SGDLS and CDR2 YYNGEE. The CDR3 length is 15 residues. Losses at the gene ends were 2 bases for V and 10 bases for J; bases not matched to a gene: 5. The CDR3 protein is CASSVGTSGGLEQFF. CDR3 bases: TGTGCCAGCAGCGTGGGGACTAGCGGGGGATTGGAGCAGTTCTTC.

A note on this clonotype: At one of its ends the junction is not consistent with the germline gene, which may arise from a read error. The rearrangement uses TRBV11-2 and TRBJ2-3, with D perhaps matching TRBD1 (6 bases). The CDR3 runs 16 residues. Per germline, CDR1 SGHAT and CDR2 FQNNGV. CDR3 DNA sequence: TGTGCCAGCAGCTTAGATCTTGGGGGCCGGATAGATACGCCGTATTTT. It yields the protein CASSLDLGGRIDTPYF.

For this clonotype: A much larger clone lies a single base off, so this may be a read error. The V call is TRBV18, the J call TRBJ1-2, with D perhaps TRBD1 (6 bases). The CDR3 loop spans 16 amino acids. Germline V lookup: CDR1 KGHSH, CDR2 LQKENI. Trimming pared 0 bases from V and 6 bases from J, leaving 17 bases between. As DNA, the CDR3 is TGTGCCAGCTCACCACCCAGCAGGGGCATATCTGATGGCTACACCTTC. Amino acids: CASSPPSRGISDGYTF.